The source of this TCR beta chain is a study of shared clonotypes between healthy human individuals (TCRdb year 2020). As for the study more broadly: A couple of women and a few men aged 18 to 49 years were included in the cohort. To increase sequencing depth and limit assay-specific biases, TCR repertoire library preparation and sequencing were carried out by different laboratories using diverse techniques. Blood TCR repertoires of five healthy adults were deeply sequenced to estimate repertoire size and the extent of clonotype sharing between individuals. For each donor, three plates each were used for CD4 naive and CD4 memory, two plates were used for CD8 naive, and one plate was used for CD8 memory. Leukapheresis yielded between about 0.94 and 8.9 billion PBMCs per donor.

Study-wide conclusions, independent of this receptor: Compared with non-shared clonotypes, the clonotypes found in all four sorted-subset donors had higher generation probabilities. Pairwise subsampling indicated that sequencing depth was expected to affect the degree of clonotype sharing among donors. Naive subsets generally had larger estimated clonotype richness than memory subsets did. Across a few donors, about 5% of naive CD4, roughly 3.5% of naive CD8, 2.3% of memory CD4, and about 0.44% of memory CD8 clonotypes were shared. Because the study included only a small number of donors, the genetic and exposure-history diversity represented was limited. Even with the large sequencing depth, rarefaction of the sorted-subset datasets indicated that sequencing was incomplete. Sampling was limited to blood, and TCR repertoires in tissue likely differ from TCR repertoires in blood.

CDR1 KGHSH and CDR2 LQKENI are derived from the germline V gene. From V the trimming removes 3 bases and from J it removes 3 bases, while the gene matches leave 5 bases of the junction unaccounted for. The CDR3 contains 15 residues, cysteine and phenylalanine counted. Just CDR3 DNA is preserved here, 45 bases in frame from base 1. TCR CDR3 regions were amplified from genomic DNA by multiplex PCR using the deep immunoSEQ assay. Extracted genomic DNA from each cell subset was distributed evenly across all wells of several immunoSEQ 96-well plates, and each plate was treated as a replicate. For sorted subsets, approximately 190 ng of genomic DNA, equivalent to some 30,000 T cell genomes, went into each replicate PCR. Purified libraries were quantified with a Qubit 3.0 fluorometer, sized on a Bioanalyzer 2100, and re-quantified with the KAPA Library Quantification kit. A separate single-read 150-cycle Illumina NextSeq 550 flow cell was used to sequence each immunoSEQ 96-well plate. Under the source paper's analysis protocol: Because the immunoSEQ output held only junctional sequences and lacked quality scores, the filtering could not match the filtering applied to full-length reads. To assign V/J genes and CDR3, sequences were annotated using PyIR, a Python wrapper for IgBLAST v1.9, with IMGT germline references. Reads were removed for weak V/J assignments (E-value above 1e-6), missing CDR3, stop codons, out-of-frame junctions, or ambiguous translated residues. V3J clonotypes were defined by identical inferred V gene, J gene, and CDR3 amino acid sequence. The percentage overlap between two repertoires was calculated by dividing the number of shared unique clonotypes by the size of the smaller repertoire. Richness of each repertoire was evaluated using RTK rarefaction, the Chao1 estimator, and Recon v2.1 estimates of unobserved clonotypes. OLGA was used to compute generation probabilities for all TCRbeta clonotypes that the gDNA method yielded from a handful of donors. Here the immuneACCESS table is served through TCRdb, limited to in-frame sequences with V and J called. Missing clones are a known gap in these copies; in checked studies unresolved V genes cover under half, and the rest lacks a known reason. V, J and clone size are those of that table, while D and trimming were read from the DNA. This sample holds over a million clones; roughly 74% were observed only once. The top ten clonotypes cover roughly 0.61% of the sample.

Notes on this clone: Its antigen specificity is not known. No base-level quality is on record; no much larger clone is a single base apart.

The donors were healthy, HIV-negative adults who had no recently reported acute infections or vaccinations. Every donor was a Caucasian adult living in Nashville, Tennessee, USA. CD4+ T cells were enriched through magnetic negative selection, after which naive cells were positively selected on CD45RA and the remaining negative fraction served as the memory subset. After blood collection by leukapheresis, PBMCs were isolated using Ficoll-Histopaque density gradient centrifugation and then cryopreserved in the vapor phase of liquid nitrogen. Analytical flow cytometry was used to check the purity and quantity of every magnetically sorted T cell population. Genomic DNA was isolated from each sorted fraction and quantified by UV absorbance on a Nanodrop 2000c.

The source material was memory CD4+ T cells from PBMCs. The cell subset or site label, as the study defines it: CD45RA-negative fraction. The chain is encoded by TRBV18 joined to TRBJ2-7; 10 bases in the junction line up with TRBD2. The receptor's source is a man younger than 30 in good health. Some clones in this sample may be carry-over from other donors' samples. The DNA is as follows: TGTGCCAGCTCACCCTCTAGCGGGAGTGGCTACGAGCAGTACTTC. It specifies CASSPSSGSGYEQYF.